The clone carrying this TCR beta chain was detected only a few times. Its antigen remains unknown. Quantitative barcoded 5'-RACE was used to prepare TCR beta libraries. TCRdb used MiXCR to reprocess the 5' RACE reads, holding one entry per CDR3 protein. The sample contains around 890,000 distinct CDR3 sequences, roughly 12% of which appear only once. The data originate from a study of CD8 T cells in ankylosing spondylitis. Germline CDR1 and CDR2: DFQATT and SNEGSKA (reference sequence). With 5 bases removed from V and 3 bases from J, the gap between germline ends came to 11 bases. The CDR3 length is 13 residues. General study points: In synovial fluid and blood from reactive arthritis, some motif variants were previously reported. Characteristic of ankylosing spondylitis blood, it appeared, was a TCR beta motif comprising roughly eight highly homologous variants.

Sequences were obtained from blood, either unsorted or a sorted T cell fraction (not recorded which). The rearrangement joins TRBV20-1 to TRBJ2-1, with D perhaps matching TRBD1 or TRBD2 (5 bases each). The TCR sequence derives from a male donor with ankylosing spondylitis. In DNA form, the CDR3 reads TGCAGTGCTCCAGCGGACAACTACAATGAGCAGTTCTTC. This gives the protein CSAPADNYNEQFF.